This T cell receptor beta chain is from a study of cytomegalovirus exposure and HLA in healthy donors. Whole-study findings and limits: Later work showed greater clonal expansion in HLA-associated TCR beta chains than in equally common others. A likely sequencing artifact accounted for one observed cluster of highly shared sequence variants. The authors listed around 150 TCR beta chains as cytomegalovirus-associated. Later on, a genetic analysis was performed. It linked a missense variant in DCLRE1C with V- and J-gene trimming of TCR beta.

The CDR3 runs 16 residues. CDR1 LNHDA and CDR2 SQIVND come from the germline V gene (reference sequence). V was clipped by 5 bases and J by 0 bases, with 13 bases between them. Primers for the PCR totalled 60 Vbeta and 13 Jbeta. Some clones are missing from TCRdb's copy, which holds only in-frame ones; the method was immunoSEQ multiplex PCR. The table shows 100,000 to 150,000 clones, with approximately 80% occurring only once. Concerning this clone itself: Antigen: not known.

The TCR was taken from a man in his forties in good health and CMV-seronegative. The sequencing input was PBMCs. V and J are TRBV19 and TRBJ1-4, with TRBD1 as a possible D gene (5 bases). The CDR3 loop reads CASSPGLRTTNEKLFF. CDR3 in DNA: TGTGCCAGTAGTCCGGGACTCAGGACAACTAATGAAAAACTGTTTTTT.